This T cell receptor beta chain was sequenced for a study of CD8+CD57+ T cells in acquired aplastic anemia. Overall study findings and caveats: Twenty-nine sequences, all CD8+ CDR3, were shared between patients and controls. Between patients and controls, CD8+ Simpson's diversity did not vary significantly.

Patients who underwent sequencing had shown CD8+CD57+ cell expansion by flow cytometry. Blood came from patients not yet given any therapy. This clonotype has just a few counts. The antigen is not known. The CDR3 does not close with the conserved phenylalanine or tryptophan, likely indicating a read error. The limits of the CDR3 on the DNA are not certain, so only TCRdb's listed CDR3 is given. Germline lookup yields CDR1 SGHTA and CDR2 FQGNSA. Termini included, the CDR3 measures 8 amino acids. Genomic DNA, serving as template, underwent TCR beta VDJ and CDR3 profiling. TCRdb ran MiXCR on the reads and lists one entry per CDR3 protein. The sample shows about 220,000 distinct CDR3 sequences, around 46% of them seen only once.

J is TRBJ1-6 and V is TRBV7-2. Sequencing was done on a sample of sorted CD4+, CD8+, or CD8+CD57+ T cells (not recorded which) from PBMCs. The clonotype comes from a human donor with aplastic anemia. The CDR3: CASSQDGL.